Presented here are 11 T cell receptor beta chains from one specimen sequenced in a study of cytomegalovirus exposure and HLA in healthy donors. PCR amplification relied on 60 Vbeta primers (plus 13 Jbeta primers). Only in-frame clones appear in the TCRdb table, and some are missing; sequencing was by immunoSEQ multiplex PCR. The data contain over 200,000 clones, approximately 90% of them singletons. The sequencing input was PBMCs. Receptors originate from a woman in her late teens or twenties in good health and CMV-seronegative.

The rearrangement joins TRBV5-5 to TRBJ2-7; 10 bases fit TRBD1. J was trimmed by 5 bases and V by 2 bases; bases with no gene match: 7. This CDR3 contains 15 residues. Germline V gene sequence: CDR1 SGHKS, CDR2 YYEKEE (reference sequence). The CDR3 reads CASSLRDRGAHEQYF. The CDR3 DNA reads as TGTGCCAGCAGCTTAAGGGACAGGGGAGCTCACGAGCAGTACTTC.

This rearrangement joins TRBV4-1 to TRBJ1-2; weak D call: TRBD1 (6 bases). CDR1 and CDR2 (germline): MGHRA, YSYEKL. The CDR3 length is 13 residues. The V gene lost 4 bases and the J gene lost 2 bases, with 8 bases spanning the gap. CDR3 nucleotide sequence: TGCGCCAGCAGCCCCGGACAGAACTATGGCTACACCTTC. It is translated as CASSPGQNYGYTF.

The chain combines TRBV7-3 with TRBJ2-2; 9 bases are shared with TRBD2. V lost 2 bases to trimming and J lost 6 bases; unmatched junction nucleotides: 7. Germline CDR1 is SGHTA and CDR2 is FQGTGA. The CDR3 extends over 16 amino acids. The CDR3 sequence is CASSLFGSGSPGELFF. CDR3 DNA sequence: TGTGCCAGCAGCTTATTCGGTAGCGGGAGTCCCGGGGAGCTGTTTTTT.

The chain employs TRBV5-1 and TRBJ1-4, with a possible D match to TRBD1 (5 bases). CDR1 and CDR2 (germline): SGHRS, YFSETQ. The CDR3 length is 16 residues. The germline V and J ends were trimmed by 1 base and 6 bases, with 16 bases remaining between them. Written as DNA, the CDR3 is TGCGCCAGCAGCTTGAGGGGCCAAGGAGTTGATGAAAAACTGTTTTTT. This codes for CASSLRGQGVDEKLFF.

This sequence joins TRBV25-1 and TRBJ1-2, with D perhaps matching TRBD1 (6 bases). Germline CDR1 and CDR2: MGHDK and SYGVNS. V was clipped by 6 bases and J by 8 bases, with 19 bases between them. The CDR3 loop spans 14 amino acids. The CDR3 DNA reads as TGTGCCAGCAGCCATACCGGGACCCAGGGGGGCTACACCTTC. Translated, it gives CASSHTGTQGGYTF.

This chain links TRBV11-2 with TRBJ1-5; 7 positions match TRBD1. The V gene end was trimmed by 4 bases and the J gene end by 6 bases; junction bases not matched to a gene: 9. Germline values: CDR1 SGHAT, CDR2 FQNNGV. This CDR3 region has 15 residues. The CDR3 bases are TGTGCCAGCAGCTCTCAACAGGGGCCGGGTCAGCCCCAGCATTTT. Amino acid sequence: CASSSQQGPGQPQHF.

The genes are TRBV21-1 and TRBJ2-7; the D call TRBD1 from the table was never checked on the DNA. TRBV21-1 is termed a pseudogene. There are 14 residues in the CDR3. This CDR3 is CASSIDRVSYEQYF. CDR3 in DNA: TGTGCCAGCAGCATAGACAGGGTCTCCTACGAGCAGTACTTC.

This chain joins TRBV28 and TRBJ2-7, with 8 nucleotides matching TRBD1. CDR1 is MDHEN and CDR2 is SYDVKM in the germline V gene. J was trimmed by 3 bases and V by 0 bases; bases with no gene match: 1. The CDR3 sequence is 14 residues long. Here the CDR3 DNA reads TGTGCCAGCAGTTTATGGGACAGGGTCTACGAGCAGTACTTC. Translated, it gives CASSLWDRVYEQYF. Supplemented by reference TRBV28 and TRBJ2-7, the full variable domain reads DVKVTQSSRYLVKRTGEKVFLECVQDMDHENMFWYRQDPGLGLRLIYFSYDVKMKEKGDIPEGYSVSREKKERFSLILESASTNQTSMYLCASSLWDRVYEQYFGPGTRLTVT.

CDR3 sequence reads: CASSVTGGGTDTQYF. CDR3 sequence (DNA): TGTGCCAGCAGTGTGACAGGGGGCGGCACAGATACGCAGTATTTT. V and J are TRBV2 and TRBJ2-3; TRBD1 matches 10 bases. The CDR3 has 15 residues. J was trimmed by 1 base and V by 4 bases; bases with no gene match: 2. Germline values: CDR1 SNHLY, CDR2 FYNNEI.

A few counts support this clone. The chain employs TRBV7-2 and TRBJ2-1, with D possibly matching TRBD1 (5 bases). Germline loops: CDR1 SGHTA, CDR2 FQGNSA. Trimming took off 5 bases at V and 0 bases at J, with 14 bases between the two ends. The CDR3 consists of 16 residues. CDR3 sequence reads: CASSTQGPSSYNEQFF. In DNA, the CDR3 is TGTGCCAGCAGCACTCAGGGCCCGAGCTCCTACAATGAGCAGTTCTTC. The variable domain in full, completed from reference TRBV7-2 and TRBJ2-1, reads GAGVSQSPSNKVTEKGKDVELRCDPISGHTALYWYRQSLGQGLEFLIYFQGNSAPDKSGLPSDRFSAERTGGSVSTLTIQRTQQEDSAVYLCASSTQGPSSYNEQFFGPGTRLTVL.

J is TRBJ2-6 and V is TRBV28; 9 nucleotides line up with TRBD2. The CDR3 is made up of 20 amino acids. V gave up 2 bases and J gave up 0 bases; unmatched junction bases: 11. Germline V gives CDR1 MDHEN, CDR2 SYDVKM. CDR3 sequence (DNA): TGTGCCAGCAGTTTAATTGGGGGCGGGGGGGCGAGCTCTGGGGCCAACGTCCTGACTTTC. This codes for CASSLIGGGGASSGANVLTF.